This T cell receptor beta chain was documented in a study of cytomegalovirus exposure and HLA in healthy donors. About the study: A prior analysis found some 110 million unique TCR beta sequences from 150 million to 200 million T cells. Study-wide findings and caveats: An analysis was carried out later, and it reportedly showed fewer N-insertions in an Asian-associated ancestry cluster than the roughly 700-donor mean. Approximately 17,000 TCR beta sequences were associated with HLA alleles at 0.05 false discovery rate in a later analysis.

With respect to this clone: Its antigen remains unidentified.

Vbeta (60) and Jbeta (13) primers were used in the PCR. The table came from immunoSEQ multiplex PCR; TCRdb's copy has only in-frame clones and leaves some out. The table includes under 150,000 clones, approximately 85% detected once. V was clipped by 7 bases and J by 4 bases; unmatched bases: 13. Germline lookup yields CDR1 SEHNR and CDR2 FQNEAQ (reference sequence). This CDR3 is built from 17 residues. The receptor was derived from a woman aged 30 to 39 in good health and CMV-seropositive. J is TRBJ1-2 and V is TRBV7-9; 12 positions agree with TRBD1. The source material was PBMCs. This CDR3 reads CASNLGEGTGGAYGYTF. CDR3 sequence (DNA): TGTGCCAGCAACCTCGGGGAAGGGACAGGGGGCGCCTATGGCTACACCTTC.